These 10 T cell receptor beta chains share one sample of origin, sequenced in a study of glioma-infiltrating T cells after dendritic cell vaccination. Sequencing used immunoSEQ multiplex PCR; TCRdb keeps in-frame clones, though not all of them. This sample has roughly 100,000 clones; 85% to 90% occur once, and the top ten carry less than 3%. Source: blood, taken before dendritic cell vaccination. The source is a human donor with glioblastoma.

The rearrangement uses TRBV6-5 and TRBJ1-5, with TRBD1 identical over 8 bases. The trim removed 0 bases at V and 4 bases at J, leaving 5 bases unmatched. The CDR3 totals 16 residues. Germline CDR1 reads MNHEY; CDR2 reads SVGAGI. CDR3 coding DNA: TGTGCCAGCAGTTACTCCCCAGGACAGGGAAATCAGCCCCAGCATTTT. Translation: CASSYSPGQGNQPQHF.

The chain links TRBV6-5 to TRBJ2-7; D not certain. The CDR3 contains 11 residues. Trimming cost V 2 bases and J 6 bases, with 5 bases left between them. CDR1 MNHEY and CDR2 SVGAGI come from the germline V gene. The CDR3 region is CASSYKSEQYF. For the CDR3, the DNA is TGTGCCAGCAGTTACAAGAGCGAGCAGTACTTC.

This chain uses TRBV6-1 with TRBJ1-6, with TRBD1 as a possible D gene (6 bases). There are 14 residues in the CDR3. The germline V gene encodes CDR1 MNHNS and CDR2 SASEGT. Trimming stripped 6 bases from V and 5 bases from J, with 11 bases between. The CDR3 sequence: CASRWTVDNSPLHF. For the CDR3, the DNA is TGTGCCAGCAGATGGACAGTGGATAATTCACCCCTCCACTTT.

This clone was observed a handful of times. The chain joins TRBV6-5 to TRBJ2-1, with TRBD1 matching 8 bases. Germline V gene sequence: CDR1 MNHEY, CDR2 SVGAGI. Trimming cost V 6 bases and J 5 bases; bases outside gene matches: 9. The CDR3 loop spans 15 amino acids. CDR3 sequence reads: CASSLDRGGDNEQFF. The CDR3 DNA follows: TGTGCCAGCAGCCTTGACAGGGGAGGAGACAATGAGCAGTTCTTC.

V gene TRBV5-8 combines with J gene TRBJ2-2, with D possibly TRBD2 on 6 matching bases. Between the trimmed V and J ends, which lost 0 bases and 6 bases, there was a span of 12 bases. Germline V gene lookup returns CDR1 SGHTS and CDR2 YDEGEE. This CDR3 spans 15 amino acids. The CDR3 region is CASSLERANSGELFF. CDR3 in DNA: TGTGCCAGCAGCTTGGAGCGGGCAAACTCCGGGGAGCTGTTTTTT.

The chain has TRBV25-1 and TRBJ1-1; 9 bases map to TRBD1. The CDR3 contains 15 residues. In germline, CDR1 is MGHDK, CDR2 SYGVNS. The V segment lost 7 bases and the J segment 6 bases; nucleotides outside the gene matches: 12. This CDR3 is CASNALTGGPPEAFF. CDR3 in DNA: TGTGCCAGCAATGCCCTCACAGGGGGCCCGCCTGAAGCTTTCTTT.

The rearrangement links TRBV7-9 to TRBJ1-2; D perhaps matches TRBD1 (6 bases). CDR3 length: 10 residues. The germline V gene encodes CDR1 SEHNR and CDR2 FQNEAQ (reference sequence). V was shortened by 11 bases and J by 7 bases, with 11 bases between the two germline ends. In DNA, the CDR3 is TGTGCCTGGGGGGGCTTTGGCTACACCTTC. Protein product: CAWGGFGYTF.

This clone showed up just a few times. The chain joins TRBV6-1 to TRBJ1-5; D uncertain. CDR1 is MNHNS, CDR2 SASEGT, per germline. The CDR3 sequence is 11 residues long. Deletions cut 7 bases from V and 9 bases from J, with 10 bases between. For the CDR3, the DNA is TGTGCCAGCATGTTAACGAGGCCCCAGCATTTT. This codes for CASMLTRPQHF.

This clone appeared once. The chain couples TRBV28 to TRBJ2-2, with 8 positions matching TRBD2. The CDR3 consists of 15 residues. Unmatched junction bases numbered 4, after V lost 5 bases and J lost 2 bases. The germline gives CDR1 MDHEN, CDR2 SYDVKM. In DNA, the CDR3 is TGTGCCAGCAGTCGACTAGCGCCCAACACCGGGGAGCTGTTTTTT. Its protein is CASSRLAPNTGELFF.

The V call is TRBV7-8, the J call TRBJ2-3; 9 nucleotides align to TRBD2. CDR1 is SGHVS and CDR2 is FQNEAQ in the germline V gene. V dropped 4 bases and J dropped 3; count of bases not matched to a gene: 8. This CDR3 has 16 residues. The CDR3 DNA is TGTGCCAGCAGCTGGGGACTAGCCGGCGGGACAGATACGCAGTATTTT. Translating it yields CASSWGLAGGTDTQYF.